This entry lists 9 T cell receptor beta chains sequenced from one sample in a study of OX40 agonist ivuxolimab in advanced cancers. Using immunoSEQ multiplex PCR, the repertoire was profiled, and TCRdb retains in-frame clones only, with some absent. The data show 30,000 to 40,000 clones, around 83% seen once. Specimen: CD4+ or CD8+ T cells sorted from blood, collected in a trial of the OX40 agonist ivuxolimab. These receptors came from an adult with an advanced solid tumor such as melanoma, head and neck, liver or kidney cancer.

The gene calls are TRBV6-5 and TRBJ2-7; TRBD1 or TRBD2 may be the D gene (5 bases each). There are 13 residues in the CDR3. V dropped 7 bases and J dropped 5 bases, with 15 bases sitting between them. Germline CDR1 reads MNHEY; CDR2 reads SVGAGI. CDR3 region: CASTVGTFHEQYF. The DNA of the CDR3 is TGTGCCAGCACCGTAGGGACCTTCCACGAGCAGTACTTC.

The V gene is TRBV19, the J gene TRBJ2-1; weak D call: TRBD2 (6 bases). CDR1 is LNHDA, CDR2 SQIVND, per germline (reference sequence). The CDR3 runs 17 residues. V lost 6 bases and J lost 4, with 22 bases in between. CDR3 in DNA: TGTGCCAGTAGGCTCACATCGGGGGACGACCTATACAATGAGCAGTTCTTC. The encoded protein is CASRLTSGDDLYNEQFF.

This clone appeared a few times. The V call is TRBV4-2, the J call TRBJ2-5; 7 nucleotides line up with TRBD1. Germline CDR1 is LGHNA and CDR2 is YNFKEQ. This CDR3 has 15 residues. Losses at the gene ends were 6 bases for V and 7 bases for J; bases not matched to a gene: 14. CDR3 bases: TGTGCCAGCAGGACCGGGACAGAGCCCTCGGCGACCCAGTACTTC. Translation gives CASRTGTEPSATQYF.

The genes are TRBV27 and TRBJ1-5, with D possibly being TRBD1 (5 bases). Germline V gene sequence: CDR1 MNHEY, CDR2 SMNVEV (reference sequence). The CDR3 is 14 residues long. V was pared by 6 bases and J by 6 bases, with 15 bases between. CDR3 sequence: CASSLAGDGQPQHF. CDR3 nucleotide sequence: TGTGCCAGCAGCTTGGCCGGGGACGGTCAGCCCCAGCATTTT.

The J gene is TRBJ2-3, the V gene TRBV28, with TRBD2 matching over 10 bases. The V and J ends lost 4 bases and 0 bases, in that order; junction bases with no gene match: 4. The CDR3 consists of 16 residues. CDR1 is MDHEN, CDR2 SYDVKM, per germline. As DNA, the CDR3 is TGTGCCAGCAGTTCGACACTAGCGGGGAGCACAGATACGCAGTATTTT. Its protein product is CASSSTLAGSTDTQYF. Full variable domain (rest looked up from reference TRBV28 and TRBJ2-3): DVKVTQSSRYLVKRTGEKVFLECVQDMDHENMFWYRQDPGLGLRLIYFSYDVKMKEKGDIPEGYSVSREKKERFSLILESASTNQTSMYLCASSSTLAGSTDTQYFGPGTRLTVL.

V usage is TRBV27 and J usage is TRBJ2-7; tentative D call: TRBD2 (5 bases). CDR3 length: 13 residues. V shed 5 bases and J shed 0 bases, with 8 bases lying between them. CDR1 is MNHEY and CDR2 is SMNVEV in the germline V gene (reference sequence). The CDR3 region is CASSPGSSYEQYF. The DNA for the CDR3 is TGTGCCAGCAGTCCGGGGAGCTCCTACGAGCAGTACTTC.

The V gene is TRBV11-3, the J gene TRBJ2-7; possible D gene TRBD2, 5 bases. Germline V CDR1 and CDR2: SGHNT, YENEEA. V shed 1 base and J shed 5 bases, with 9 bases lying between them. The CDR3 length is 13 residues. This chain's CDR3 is CASSLGRRHEQYF. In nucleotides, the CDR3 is TGTGCCAGCAGCTTAGGAAGGAGGCACGAGCAGTACTTC. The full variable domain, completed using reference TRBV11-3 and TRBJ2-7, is EAGVVQSPRYKIIEKKQPVAFWCNPISGHNTLYWYLQNLGQGPELLIRYENEEAVDDSQLPKDRFSAERLKGVDSTLKIQPAELGDSAVYLCASSLGRRHEQYFGPGTRLTVT.

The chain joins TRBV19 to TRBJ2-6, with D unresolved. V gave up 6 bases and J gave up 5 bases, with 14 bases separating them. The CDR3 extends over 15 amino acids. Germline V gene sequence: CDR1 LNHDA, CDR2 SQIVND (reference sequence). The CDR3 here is CASSMTLFRANVLTF. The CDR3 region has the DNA TGTGCCAGTAGCATGACCCTGTTTAGGGCCAACGTCCTGACTTTC.

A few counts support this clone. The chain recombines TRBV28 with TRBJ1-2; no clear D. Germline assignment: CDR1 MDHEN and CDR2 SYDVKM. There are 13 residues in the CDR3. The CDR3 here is CASTPAANYGYTF. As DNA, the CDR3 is TGTGCGTCTACTCCCGCAGCCAACTATGGCTACACCTTC.